This record looks at one T cell receptor (beta chain) sequence and its context. The antigen remains unidentified. Unmatched junction bases numbered 5, after V lost 6 bases and J lost 0 bases. The CDR3 spans 14 residues. Per germline, CDR1 SQVTM and CDR2 ANQGSEA. Data came from immunoSEQ multiplex PCR; TCRdb stores just in-frame clones and leaves some out. This sample yields about 66,000 clones, of which around two thirds are seen a single time; 2.2% belongs to the top ten. Culturing for approximately 10 days preceded CD4+ T cell isolation. Each participant received a vaccine that was either BNT162b2 or mRNA-1273, given as two doses. Prior SARS-CoV-2 infection was absent in the vaccine recipients, as shown by negative nucleocapsid antibodies. The data are from a study of vaccination effects on CD4 cells after COVID-19. As for the study in general: Before any sequencing was done, the ViraFEST assay used viral peptide pools to expand antigen-specific CD4+ T cells. Post-vaccine specimens arrived a median 72 days past the second dose.

Study-wide results and caveats: After vaccination, at late timepoints, clones induced by infection and by vaccine contracted markedly.

The sequence was obtained from a human donor who received a COVID-19 vaccine. The sequences come from CD4+ T cells from PBMCs cultured without peptide, collected after COVID-19 vaccination. The J gene is TRBJ1-3, the V gene TRBV29-1; TRBD1 agrees at 7 bases. The CDR3 protein is CSVLQGSSGNTIYF. The CDR3, as DNA: TGCAGCGTCCTACAGGGGTCCTCTGGAAACACCATATATTTT.